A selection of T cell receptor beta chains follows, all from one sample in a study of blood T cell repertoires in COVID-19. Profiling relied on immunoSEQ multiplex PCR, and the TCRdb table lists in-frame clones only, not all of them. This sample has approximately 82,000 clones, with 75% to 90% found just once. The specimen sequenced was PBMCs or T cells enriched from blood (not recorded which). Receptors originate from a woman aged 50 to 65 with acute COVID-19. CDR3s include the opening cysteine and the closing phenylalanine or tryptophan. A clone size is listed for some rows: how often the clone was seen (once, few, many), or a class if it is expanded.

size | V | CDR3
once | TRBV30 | CAWSVLGLPYEQYF
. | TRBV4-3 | CASSQAGAGGRGNEQFF
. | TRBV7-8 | CASSLGRVGEIHF
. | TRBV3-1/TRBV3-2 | CASSQGPSYGYTF
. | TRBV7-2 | CASSLGTSGPYEQYF
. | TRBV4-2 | CASSQGTGGAASNTEAFF
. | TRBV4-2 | CASSVLTEDGYTF
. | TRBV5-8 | CASSTRQFGETQYF
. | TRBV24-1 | CATSDLTGDTQYF
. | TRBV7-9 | CASSPWTSGGITDTQYF
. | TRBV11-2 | CASSLERLSTEAFF
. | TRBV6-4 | CASRSDTGELFF
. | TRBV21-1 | CASSPPGQGTEAFF
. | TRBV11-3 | CASSLGLSDQETQYF
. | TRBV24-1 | CATSDRRGSGASYNEQFF
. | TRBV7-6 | CASSLARFGRGVYEQYF
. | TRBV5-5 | CASSFTGGPGANVLTF
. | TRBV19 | CASNKRTPNTEAFF